This section outlines one T cell receptor beta chain sequence together with its context. The repertoire was sequenced with immunoSEQ multiplex PCR; TCRdb's copy has only in-frame clones and lacks some. The sample has some 30,000 clones, 88% seen once. This sample was taken from a study of PD-1 and CTLA-4 blockade in melanoma. J gave up 3 bases and V 2 bases, and 2 bases lay outside the gene matches. This CDR3 region has 14 residues. From germline, CDR1 is MNHNY and CDR2 SVGAGI (reference sequence). The sample in question was CD8+ T cells from peripheral blood, obtained from a patient given anti-PD-1 treatment. The chain employs TRBV6-6 and TRBJ2-7, with 9 bases identical to TRBD1. The TCR originated in a human donor with melanoma. This chain's CDR3 is CASSYETGGYEQYF. DNA for the CDR3: TGTGCCAGCAGTTACGAGACAGGGGGCTACGAGCAGTACTTC.